The 9 T cell receptor beta chains in this list originate from one sample, sequenced in a study of blood T cell repertoires in COVID-19. Generated by immunoSEQ multiplex PCR, the TCRdb table keeps only in-frame clones and is missing some. The sample consists of 250,000 to 400,000 clones, around 89% of them appearing once. Sequenced sample: peripheral blood. The receptors were gathered from a young woman with COVID-19, enrolled during active disease.

V usage is TRBV5-4 and J usage is TRBJ2-3; no reliable D call. Trimming took off 4 bases at V and 4 bases at J, with 13 bases between the two ends. The CDR3 runs 14 residues. Germline lookup yields CDR1 SGHNT and CDR2 YYREEE (reference sequence). The CDR3 protein is CASSPDRAADTQYF. The CDR3, as DNA: TGTGCCAGCAGCCCTGATCGAGCCGCAGATACGCAGTATTTT.

V usage is TRBV28 and J usage is TRBJ2-5, with 12 bases fitting TRBD2. Germline CDR1 reads MDHEN; CDR2 reads SYDVKM. Losses at the gene ends were 5 bases for V and 5 bases for J; bases not matched to a gene: 3. CDR3 length: 14 residues. The CDR3 nucleotides are TGTGCCAGCAGTGGCACTAGCGGGGGGGAGACCCAGTACTTC. Amino acids: CASSGTSGGETQYF.

The V gene is TRBV25-1, the J gene TRBJ1-1; weak D call: TRBD1 (6 bases). Germline V gene sequence: CDR1 MGHDK, CDR2 SYGVNS. This CDR3 has 16 residues. The germline V and J ends were trimmed by 1 base and 4 bases, with 16 bases remaining between them. The CDR3 nucleotides read TGTGCCAGCAGTGAATCACTTGGTCAGGGGTCCACTGAAGCTTTCTTT. Translation: CASSESLGQGSTEAFF.

The chain is built from TRBV2 and TRBJ2-2; tentatively, D is TRBD1 (5 bases). Between the trimmed V and J ends, which lost 3 bases and 6 bases, there was a span of 11 bases. This CDR3 comprises 14 residues. The germline CDR1 and CDR2 sequences are SNHLY and FYNNEI. CDR3 in DNA: TGTGCCAGCAGTGAGGGGCTAAGGTCCGGGGAGCTGTTTTTT. This encodes CASSEGLRSGELFF. Full variable domain (missing parts from reference TRBV2 and TRBJ2-2): EPEVTQTPSHQVTQMGQEVILRCVPISNHLYFYWYRQILGQKVEFLVSFYNNEISEKSEIFDDQFSVERPDGSNFTLKIRSTKLEDSAMYFCASSEGLRSGELFFGEGSRLTVL.

The genes are TRBV4-2 and TRBJ1-1, with 7 bases that match TRBD1. The V and J ends lost 1 base and 10 bases, in that order; junction bases with no gene match: 9. The V gene's germline CDR1 is LGHNA and CDR2 YNFKEQ. CDR3 size: 14 residues. CDR3 nucleotides: TGTGCCAGCAGCCAAGTGGGACAGCGGGCGGTAGCTTTCTTT. Amino acids: CASSQVGQRAVAFF.

This chain joins TRBV2 and TRBJ2-3; D is undetermined. Germline-derived CDR1 and CDR2 are SNHLY and FYNNEI. With 6 bases removed from V and 0 bases from J, the gap between germline ends came to 13 bases. This CDR3 is built from 15 residues. The CDR3: CASSYTRPSTDTQYF. The CDR3, as DNA: TGTGCCAGCAGCTATACGCGGCCAAGCACAGATACGCAGTATTTT.

The chain is built from TRBV6-6 and TRBJ1-1; TRBD1 might be the D (5 bases). The CDR3 covers 10 residues. Per germline, CDR1 MNHNY and CDR2 SVGAGI (reference sequence). Trimming stripped 10 bases from V and 7 bases from J, with 10 bases between. DNA for the CDR3: TGTGCCACCCAGGGTGGTGAAGCTTTCTTT. Translating gives CATQGGEAFF.

The chain combines TRBV4-2 with TRBJ2-3, with 7 bases identical to TRBD2. Germline assignment: CDR1 LGHNA and CDR2 YNFKEQ. With 0 bases clipped from V and 2 bases from J, the junction kept 8 bases outside the gene matches. There are 17 residues in the CDR3. The CDR3 DNA sequence: TGTGCCAGCAGCCAAGAGTTGAGACTAGCTATCACAGATACGCAGTATTTT. This translates into CASSQELRLAITDTQYF.

This clone was recorded a few times. The gene calls are TRBV6-5 and TRBJ2-7; 7 nucleotides agree with TRBD2. The CDR3 contains 13 residues. Germline V gene data show CDR1 as MNHEY and CDR2 as SVGAGI. Germline trimming cut 8 bases from V and 0 bases from J; bases unmatched to any gene: 4. The CDR3 loop is CASSRGVSYEQYF. The CDR3 nucleotides are TGTGCCAGCTCTCGGGGGGTCTCCTACGAGCAGTACTTC.